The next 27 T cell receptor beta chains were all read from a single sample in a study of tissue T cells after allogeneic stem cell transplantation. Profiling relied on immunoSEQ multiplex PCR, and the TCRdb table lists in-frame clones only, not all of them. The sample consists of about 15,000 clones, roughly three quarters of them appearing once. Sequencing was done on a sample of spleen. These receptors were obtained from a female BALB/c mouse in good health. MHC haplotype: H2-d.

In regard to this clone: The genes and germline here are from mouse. The DNA read from the CDR3 is TGTGCCAGCAGCCAAGATTACTGGGGGCAAAACACCTTGTAC. It encodes CASSQDYWGQNTLY. The whole CDR3 protein is CASSQDYWGQNTLYF. The chain joins TRBV2 to TRBJ2-4; 8 nucleotides line up with TRBD2. The CDR3 end is not reached by the read, which stops 1 residue before it; the germline J gene fills it in. The length of the CDR3 is 15 residues. Germline CDR1 is LGHNA and CDR2 is YSYQKL. V shed 0 bases, J shed 3 bases, and the junction held 2 bases outside the gene matches.

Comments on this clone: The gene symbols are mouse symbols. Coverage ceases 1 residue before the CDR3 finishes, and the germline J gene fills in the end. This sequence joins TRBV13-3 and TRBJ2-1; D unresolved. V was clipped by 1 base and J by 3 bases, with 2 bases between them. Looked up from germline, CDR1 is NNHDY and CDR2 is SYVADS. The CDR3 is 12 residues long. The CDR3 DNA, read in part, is TGTGCCAGCAGTGATCTCTATGCTGAGCAGTTC. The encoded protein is CASSDLYAEQF. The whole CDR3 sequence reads CASSDLYAEQFF.

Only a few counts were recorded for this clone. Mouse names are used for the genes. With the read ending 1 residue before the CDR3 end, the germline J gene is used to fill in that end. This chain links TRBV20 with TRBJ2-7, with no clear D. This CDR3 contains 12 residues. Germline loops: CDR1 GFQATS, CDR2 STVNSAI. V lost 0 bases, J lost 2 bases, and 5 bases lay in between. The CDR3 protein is CGARDDTYEQYF. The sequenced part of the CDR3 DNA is TGTGGTGCTAGGGACGACACCTATGAACAGTAC.

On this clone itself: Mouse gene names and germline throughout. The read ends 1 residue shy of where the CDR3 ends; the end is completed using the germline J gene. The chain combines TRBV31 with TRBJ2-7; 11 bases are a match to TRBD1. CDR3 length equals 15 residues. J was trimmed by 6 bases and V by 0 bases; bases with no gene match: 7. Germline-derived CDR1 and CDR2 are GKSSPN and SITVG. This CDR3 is CAWSLPGQGAGEQYF. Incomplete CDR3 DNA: TGTGCCTGGAGTCTACCAGGACAGGGGGCGGGTGAACAGTAC.

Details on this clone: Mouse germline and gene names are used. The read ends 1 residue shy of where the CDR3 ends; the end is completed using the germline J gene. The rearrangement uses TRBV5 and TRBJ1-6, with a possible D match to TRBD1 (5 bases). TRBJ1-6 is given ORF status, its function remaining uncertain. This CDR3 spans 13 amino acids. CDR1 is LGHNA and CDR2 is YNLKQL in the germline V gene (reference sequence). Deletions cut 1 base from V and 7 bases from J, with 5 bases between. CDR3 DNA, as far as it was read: TGTGCCAGCAGCCAAGGACAGAATTCGCCCCTCTAC. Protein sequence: CASSQGQNSPLY. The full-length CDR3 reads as CASSQGQNSPLYF.

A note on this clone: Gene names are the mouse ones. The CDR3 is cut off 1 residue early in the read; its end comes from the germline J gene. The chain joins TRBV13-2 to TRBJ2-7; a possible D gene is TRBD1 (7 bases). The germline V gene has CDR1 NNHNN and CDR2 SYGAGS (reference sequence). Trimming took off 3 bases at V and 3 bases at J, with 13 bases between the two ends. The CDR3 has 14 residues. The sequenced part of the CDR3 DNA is TGTGCCAGCGGTGGAGGGGGCTCCGTCTATGAACAGTAC. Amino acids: CASGGGGSVYEQY. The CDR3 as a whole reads CASGGGGSVYEQYF.

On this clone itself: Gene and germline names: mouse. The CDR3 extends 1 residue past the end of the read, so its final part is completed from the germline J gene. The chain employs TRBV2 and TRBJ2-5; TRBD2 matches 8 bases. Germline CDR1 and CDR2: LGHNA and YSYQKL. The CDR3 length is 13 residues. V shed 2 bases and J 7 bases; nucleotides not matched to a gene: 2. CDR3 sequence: CASSQSGGNTQYF. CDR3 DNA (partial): TGTGCCAGCAGCCAATCTGGGGGGAACACCCAGTAC.

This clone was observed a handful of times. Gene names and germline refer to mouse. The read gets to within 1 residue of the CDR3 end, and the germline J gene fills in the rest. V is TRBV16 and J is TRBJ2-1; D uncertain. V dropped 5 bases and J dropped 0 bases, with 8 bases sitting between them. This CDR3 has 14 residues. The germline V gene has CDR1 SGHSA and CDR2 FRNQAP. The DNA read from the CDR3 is TGTGCAAGCAGCAACAACGATAACTATGCTGAGCAGTTC. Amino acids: CASSNNDNYAEQF. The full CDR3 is CASSNNDNYAEQFF.

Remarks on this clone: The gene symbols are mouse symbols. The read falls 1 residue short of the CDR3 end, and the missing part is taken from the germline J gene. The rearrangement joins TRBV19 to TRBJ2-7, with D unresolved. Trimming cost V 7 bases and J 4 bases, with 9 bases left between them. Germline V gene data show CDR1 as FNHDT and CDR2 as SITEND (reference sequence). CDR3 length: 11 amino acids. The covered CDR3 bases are TGTGCCAGCCAGACGGTTTATGAACAGTAC. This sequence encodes CASQTVYEQY. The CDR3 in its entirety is CASQTVYEQYF.

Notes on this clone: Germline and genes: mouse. Here the CDR3 reads CASSDTNQDTQYF. The covered CDR3 bases are TGTGCCAGCAGTGATACAAACCAAGACACCCAGTAC. The chain uses TRBV13-1 and TRBJ2-5; D unresolved. The read stops 1 residue short of the end of the CDR3; the missing end is completed from the germline J gene. V gave up 1 base and J gave up 0 bases, with 3 bases separating them. The CDR3 totals 13 residues. Germline lookup yields CDR1 NSHNY and CDR2 SYGAGN.

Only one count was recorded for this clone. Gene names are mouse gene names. This CDR3 reads CASSLSRDSDYTF. CDR3 bases read: TGTGCTAGCAGTTTATCGAGGGACTCCGACTACACC. The chain links TRBV29 to TRBJ1-2; no reliable D call. Read sequence stops 1 residue before the CDR3 end, and the germline J gene provides the missing end. The length of the CDR3 is 13 residues. Germline-derived CDR1 and CDR2 are MSHET and SYDVDS. V was trimmed by 0 bases and J by 3 bases, leaving 5 bases between them.

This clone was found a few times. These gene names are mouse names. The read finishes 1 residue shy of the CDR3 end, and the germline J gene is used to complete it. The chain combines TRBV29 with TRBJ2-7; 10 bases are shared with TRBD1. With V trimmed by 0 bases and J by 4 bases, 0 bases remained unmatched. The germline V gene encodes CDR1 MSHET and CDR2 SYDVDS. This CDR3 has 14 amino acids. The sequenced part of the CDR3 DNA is TGTGCTAGCAGTTTATCGGGACAGGGGTATGAACAGTAC. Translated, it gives CASSLSGQGYEQY. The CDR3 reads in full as CASSLSGQGYEQYF. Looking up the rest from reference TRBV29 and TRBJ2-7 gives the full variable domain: DMKVTQMPRYLIKRMGENVLLECGQDMSHETMYWYRQDPGLGLQLIYISYDVDSNSEGDIPKGYRVSRKKREHFSLILDSAKTNQTSVYFCASSLSGQGYEQYFGPGTRLTVL.

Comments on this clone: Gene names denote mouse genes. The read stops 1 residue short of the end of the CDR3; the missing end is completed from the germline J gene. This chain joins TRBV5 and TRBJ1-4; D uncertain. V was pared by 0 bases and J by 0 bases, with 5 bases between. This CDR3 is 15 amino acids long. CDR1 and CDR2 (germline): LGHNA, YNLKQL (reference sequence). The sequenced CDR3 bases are TGTGCCAGCAGCCAAGATTCGGTTTCCAACGAAAGATTATTT. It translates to CASSQDSVSNERLF. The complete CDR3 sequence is CASSQDSVSNERLFF.

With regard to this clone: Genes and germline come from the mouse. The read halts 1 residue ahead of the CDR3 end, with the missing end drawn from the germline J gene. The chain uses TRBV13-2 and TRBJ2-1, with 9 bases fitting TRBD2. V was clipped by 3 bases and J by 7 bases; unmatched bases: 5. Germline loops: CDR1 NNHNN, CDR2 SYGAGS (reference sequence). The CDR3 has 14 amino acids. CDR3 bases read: TGTGCCAGCGGTGTCTGGGGGGGGCGGGCTGAGCAGTTC. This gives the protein CASGVWGGRAEQF. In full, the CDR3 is CASGVWGGRAEQFF.

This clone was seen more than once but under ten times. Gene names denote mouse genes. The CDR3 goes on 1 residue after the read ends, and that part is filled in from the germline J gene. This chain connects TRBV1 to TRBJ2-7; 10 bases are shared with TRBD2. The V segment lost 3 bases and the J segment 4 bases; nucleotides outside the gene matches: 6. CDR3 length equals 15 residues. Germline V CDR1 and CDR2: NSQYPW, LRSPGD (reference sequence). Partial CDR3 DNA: TGCACCTGCAGTGCTCCGACTGGGGGGAGATATGAACAGTAC. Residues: CTCSAPTGGRYEQY. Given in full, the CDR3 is CTCSAPTGGRYEQYF. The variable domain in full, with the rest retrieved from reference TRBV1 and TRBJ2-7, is VTLLEQNPRWRLVPRGQAVNLRCILKNSQYPWMSWYQQDLQKQLQWLFTLRSPGDKEVKSLPGADYLATRVTDTELRLQVANMSQGRTLYCTCSAPTGGRYEQYFGPGTRLTVL.

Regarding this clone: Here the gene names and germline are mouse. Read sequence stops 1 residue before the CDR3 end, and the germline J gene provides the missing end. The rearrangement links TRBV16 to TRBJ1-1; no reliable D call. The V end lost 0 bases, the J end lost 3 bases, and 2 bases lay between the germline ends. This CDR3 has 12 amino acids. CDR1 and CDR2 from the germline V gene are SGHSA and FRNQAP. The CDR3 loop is CASSLEYTEVFF. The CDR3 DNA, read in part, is TGTGCAAGCAGCTTAGAGTACACAGAAGTCTTC.

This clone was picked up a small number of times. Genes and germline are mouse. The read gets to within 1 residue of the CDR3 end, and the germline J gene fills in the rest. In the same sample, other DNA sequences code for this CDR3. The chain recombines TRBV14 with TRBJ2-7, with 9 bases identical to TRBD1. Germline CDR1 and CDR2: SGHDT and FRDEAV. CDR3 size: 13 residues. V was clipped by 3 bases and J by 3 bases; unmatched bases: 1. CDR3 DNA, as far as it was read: TGTGCCAGCAGTTCGACAGGGGGCTATGAACAGTAC. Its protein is CASSSTGGYEQY. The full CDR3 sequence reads CASSSTGGYEQYF.

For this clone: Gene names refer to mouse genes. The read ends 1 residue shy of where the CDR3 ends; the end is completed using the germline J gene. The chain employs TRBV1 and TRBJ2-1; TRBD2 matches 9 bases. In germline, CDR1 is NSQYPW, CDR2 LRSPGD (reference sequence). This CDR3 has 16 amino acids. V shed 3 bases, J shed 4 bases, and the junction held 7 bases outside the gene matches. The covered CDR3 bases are TGCACCTGCAGTGCCGAATCTGGGGGGGGGTATGCTGAGCAGTTC. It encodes CTCSAESGGGYAEQF. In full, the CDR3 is CTCSAESGGGYAEQFF.

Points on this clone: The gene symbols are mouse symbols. The CDR3 is CTCSADQFSNERLFF. CDR3 bases read: TGCACCTGCAGTGCAGATCAGTTTTCCAACGAAAGATTATTT. The rearrangement joins TRBV1 to TRBJ1-4; D is undetermined. Read data end 1 residue before the CDR3 end; the end is taken from the germline J gene. V lost 0 bases, J lost 0 bases, and 5 bases lay in between. Germline CDR1 is NSQYPW and CDR2 is LRSPGD (reference sequence). The CDR3 loop spans 15 amino acids.

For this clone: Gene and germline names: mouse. The CDR3 sequence is CASSLVQGTEVFF. CDR3 bases read: TGTGCAAGCAGCTTAGTTCAGGGGACAGAAGTCTTC. This chain connects TRBV16 to TRBJ1-1; possible D gene TRBD1, 6 bases. The read ends 1 residue shy of where the CDR3 ends; the end is completed using the germline J gene. The CDR3 is 13 residues long. The V gene lost 1 base and the J gene lost 5 bases, with 8 bases spanning the gap. Germline V lookup: CDR1 SGHSA, CDR2 FRNQAP.

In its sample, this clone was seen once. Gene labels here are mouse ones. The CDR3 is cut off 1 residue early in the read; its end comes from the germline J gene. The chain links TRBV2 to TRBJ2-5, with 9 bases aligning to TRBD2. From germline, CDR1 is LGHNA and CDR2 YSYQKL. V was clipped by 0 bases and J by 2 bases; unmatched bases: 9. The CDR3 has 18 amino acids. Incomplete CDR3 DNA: TGTGCCAGCAGCCAAGATACGCCTGGGGGGGAGGCCCAAGACACCCAGTAC. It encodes CASSQDTPGGEAQDTQY. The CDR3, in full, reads CASSQDTPGGEAQDTQYF. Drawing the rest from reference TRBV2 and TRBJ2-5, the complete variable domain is DPKIIQKPKYLVAVTGSEKILICEQYLGHNAMYWYRQSAKKPLEFMFSYSYQKLMDNQTASSRFQPQSSKKNHLDLQITALKPDDSATYFCASSQDTPGGEAQDTQYFGPGTRLLVL.

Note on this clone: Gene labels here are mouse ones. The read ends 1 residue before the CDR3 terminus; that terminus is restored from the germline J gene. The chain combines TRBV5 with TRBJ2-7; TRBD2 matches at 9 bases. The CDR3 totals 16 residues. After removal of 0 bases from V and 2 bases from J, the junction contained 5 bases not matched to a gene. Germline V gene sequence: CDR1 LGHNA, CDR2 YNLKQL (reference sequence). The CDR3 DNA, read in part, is TGTGCCAGCAGCCAAGATTATGGGGGGGCGCCCTATGAACAGTAC. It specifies CASSQDYGGAPYEQY. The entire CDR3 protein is CASSQDYGGAPYEQYF.

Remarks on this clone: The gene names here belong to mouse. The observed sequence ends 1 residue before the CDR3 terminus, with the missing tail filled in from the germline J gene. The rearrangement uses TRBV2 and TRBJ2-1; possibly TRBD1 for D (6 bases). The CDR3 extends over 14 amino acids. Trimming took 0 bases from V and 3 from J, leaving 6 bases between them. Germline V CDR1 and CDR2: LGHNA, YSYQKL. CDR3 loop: CASSQEDSYAEQFF. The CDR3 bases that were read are TGTGCCAGCAGCCAAGAGGACAGCTATGCTGAGCAGTTC.

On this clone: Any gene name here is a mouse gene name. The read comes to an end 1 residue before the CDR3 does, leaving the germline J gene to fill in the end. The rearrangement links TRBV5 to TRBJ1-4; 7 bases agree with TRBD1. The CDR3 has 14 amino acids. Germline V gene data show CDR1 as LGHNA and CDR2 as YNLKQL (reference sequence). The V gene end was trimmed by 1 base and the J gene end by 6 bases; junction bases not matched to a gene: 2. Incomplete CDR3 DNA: TGTGCCAGCAGCCAAGTGCAGGGGGACGAAAGATTATTT. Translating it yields CASSQVQGDERLF. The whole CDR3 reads CASSQVQGDERLFF.

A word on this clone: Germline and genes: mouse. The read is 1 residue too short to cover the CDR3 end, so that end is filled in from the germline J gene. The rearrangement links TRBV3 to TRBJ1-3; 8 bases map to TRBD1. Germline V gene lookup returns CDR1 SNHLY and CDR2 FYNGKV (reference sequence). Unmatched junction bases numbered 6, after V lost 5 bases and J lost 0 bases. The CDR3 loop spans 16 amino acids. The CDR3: CASSLDRGDSGNTLYF. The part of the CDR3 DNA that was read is TGTGCCAGCAGCCTCGACAGGGGAGATTCTGGAAATACGCTCTAT.

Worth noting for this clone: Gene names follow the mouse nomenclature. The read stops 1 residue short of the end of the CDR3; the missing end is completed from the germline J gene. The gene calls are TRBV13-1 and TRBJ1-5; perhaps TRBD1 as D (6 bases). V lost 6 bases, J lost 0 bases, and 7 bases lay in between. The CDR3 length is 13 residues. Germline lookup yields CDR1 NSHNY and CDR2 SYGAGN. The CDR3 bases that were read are TGTGCCAGCACAGGGGATAACAACCAGGCTCCGCTT. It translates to CASTGDNNQAPL. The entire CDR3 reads CASTGDNNQAPLF.

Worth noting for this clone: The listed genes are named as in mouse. The covered CDR3 bases are TGTGCCAGCAGCCAACCGGACTGGGGGGGACCAGAAACGCTGTAT. This encodes CASSQPDWGGPETLY. The whole CDR3 protein is CASSQPDWGGPETLYF. The V and J genes are TRBV5 and TRBJ2-3; 12 nucleotides line up with TRBD2. The read comes to an end 1 residue before the CDR3 does, leaving the germline J gene to fill in the end. The V segment lost 2 bases and the J segment 4 bases; nucleotides outside the gene matches: 4. Germline V CDR1 and CDR2: LGHNA, YNLKQL (reference sequence). The CDR3 spans 16 residues.